What follows describes a single T cell receptor beta chain. The antigen remains unidentified. The V and J ends lost 1 base and 5 bases respectively, with 6 bases between them. CDR3 size: 12 residues. Germline loops: CDR1 MDHEN, CDR2 SYDVKM. The data originate from a study of siplizumab effects on memory and regulatory T cells. Profiled with immunoSEQ multiplex PCR; TCRdb holds only in-frame clones, not every one. The data show tens of thousands of clones, roughly 90% seen once. Whole-study findings and limits: Where siplizumab was present, mappable alloreactive CD4+ clones averaged around 70% Treg-derived, compared with more than 25% in controls.

The chain employs TRBV28 and TRBJ2-7; no definite D call. The origin of this receptor is a human donor in good health. Sequencing input: Tregs sorted from blood. The CDR3 spells CASSLFPDEQYF. CDR3 DNA sequence: TGTGCCAGCAGTTTATTCCCGGACGAGCAGTACTTC.